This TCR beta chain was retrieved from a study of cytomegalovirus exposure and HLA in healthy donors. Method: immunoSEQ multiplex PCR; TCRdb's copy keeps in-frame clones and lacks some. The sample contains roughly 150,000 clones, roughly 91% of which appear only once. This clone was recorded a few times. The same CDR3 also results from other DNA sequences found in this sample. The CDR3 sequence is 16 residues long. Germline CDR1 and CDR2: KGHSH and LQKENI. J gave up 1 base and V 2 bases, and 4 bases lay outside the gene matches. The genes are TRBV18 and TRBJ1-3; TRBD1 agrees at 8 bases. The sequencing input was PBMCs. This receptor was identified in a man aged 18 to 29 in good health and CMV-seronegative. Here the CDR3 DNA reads TGTGCCAGCTCACCAGTCCAGGGGGCTTCTGGAAACACCATATATTTT. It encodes CASSPVQGASGNTIYF.